Given below is one T cell receptor beta chain in context. The data derive from a study of blood T cell repertoires in COVID-19. This table comes from immunoSEQ multiplex PCR, and its TCRdb copy is limited to in-frame clones, with some not included. The table shows around 100,000 clones, with roughly 90% occurring only once. V lost 5 bases, J lost 4 bases, and 12 bases lay in between. Germline CDR1 and CDR2: MDHEN and SYDVKM. The CDR3 runs 14 residues. The sequence was collected from a woman of 80 years or more in a cohort sampled during active COVID-19. The chain has TRBV28 and TRBJ1-5, with D possibly matching TRBD1 (6 bases). The sequenced sample was peripheral blood. The CDR3 nucleotides are TGTGCCAGCAGTCGGGACAATTCTAATCAGCCCCAGCATTTT. This codes for CASSRDNSNQPQHF.